The present entry profiles one T cell receptor (beta chain) with its context. What it recognizes is unknown. The sample belongs to a study of identifying expanded T cells in peripheral blood. Germline values: CDR1 SGHAT, CDR2 FQNNGV. CDR3 size: 14 residues. V gave up 4 bases and J gave up 8 bases, with 17 bases separating them. Overall study results and limits: Technical replicates showed around 1.2 changed clones; roughly two weeks 15 to 20; four weeks 19. Two-week clone count variance significantly increased as total template count grew.

Assay: immunoSEQ multiplex PCR; the TCRdb copy retains only in-frame clones and omits some. Altogether about 90,000 clones are present, 88% being singletons, with the ten largest covering approximately 6%. No infections or other immune events were documented during collection. Sequenced: blood. The clonotype originates from a person between 18 and 70 years old in good health. The chain joins TRBV11-2 to TRBJ1-2; D call uncertain. CDR3 protein: CASSSYIPGPGYTF. As DNA, the CDR3 is TGTGCCAGCAGCTCTTACATACCTGGACCAGGCTACACCTTC.